This T cell receptor (beta chain) was found in a study of T cells after somatic rescue of genetic block. Sequencing used immunoSEQ multiplex PCR; TCRdb keeps in-frame clones, though not all of them. The sample has roughly 14,000 clones; around three quarters are singletons. Germline V gives CDR1 MNHEY, CDR2 SMNVEV (reference sequence). V lost 6 bases and J 1 base, leaving 9 bases between the germline ends. The CDR3 has 13 amino acids. Input material: peripheral blood mononuclear cells (PBMCs). V and J are TRBV27 and TRBJ2-5; D gene unclear. The source is a boy aged 10-17 years. Here the CDR3 reads CASSPHLQETQYF. The CDR3, as DNA: TGTGCCAGCAGCCCCCACCTCCAAGAGACCCAGTACTTC.